These T cell receptor beta chains were read from a single sample in a study of shared clonotypes between healthy human individuals. The method was immunoSEQ multiplex PCR; TCRdb's version includes in-frame clones alone and lacks a portion of them. The sample lists 2.5 million or so clones, approximately 92% occurring once. The material sequenced was naive CD4+ T cells sorted from blood. The receptors originated from a man between 18 and 29 years old in good health. CDR3s include the opening cysteine and the closing phenylalanine or tryptophan. The order of the fields is J gene, CDR3 length, clone size, V gene, D gene, CDR3 protein, CDR3 DNA. A D gene is named only where the DNA matches it firmly. Clone size is not always given. Where it is, it says once, few, many or a class for expanded clones.

j_call: TRBJ2-3
cdr3_length: 16
clone_size: -
v_call: TRBV9
d_call: -
cdr3_aa: CASSPGISRGTDTQYF
cdr3_nt: TGTGCCAGCAGCCCTGGGATCTCTCGCGGCACAGATACGCAGTATTTT

j_call: TRBJ1-2
cdr3_length: 15
clone_size: once
v_call: TRBV28
d_call: TRBD1
cdr3_aa: CASRLRQGPNYGYTF
cdr3_nt: TGTGCCAGCAGACTCCGACAGGGACCTAACTATGGCTACACCTTC

j_call: TRBJ2-2
cdr3_length: 15
clone_size: -
v_call: TRBV18
d_call: -
cdr3_aa: CASSPGDDNTGELFF
cdr3_nt: TGTGCCAGCTCCCCGGGCGACGATAACACCGGGGAGCTGTTTTTT

j_call: TRBJ2-5
cdr3_length: 13
clone_size: -
v_call: TRBV18
d_call: -
cdr3_aa: CASSPRLQETQYF
cdr3_nt: TGTGCCAGCTCACCACGACTCCAAGAGACCCAGTACTTC

j_call: TRBJ2-7
cdr3_length: 14
clone_size: -
v_call: TRBV7-2
d_call: -
cdr3_aa: CASGLQGMGHEQYF
cdr3_nt: TGTGCCAGCGGCTTACAGGGAATGGGCCACGAGCAGTACTTC

j_call: TRBJ2-1
cdr3_length: 15
clone_size: -
v_call: TRBV5-4
d_call: TRBD1
cdr3_aa: CASSSTGGAETEQFF
cdr3_nt: TGTGCCAGCAGCTCGACAGGGGGCGCGGAGACTGAGCAGTTCTTC

j_call: TRBJ1-2
cdr3_length: 15
clone_size: few
v_call: TRBV4-1
d_call: -
cdr3_aa: CASSQVEQGPWGYTF
cdr3_nt: TGCGCCAGCAGCCAAGTAGAACAGGGCCCCTGGGGCTACACCTTC

j_call: TRBJ2-7
cdr3_length: 15
clone_size: -
v_call: TRBV6-6
d_call: -
cdr3_aa: CASSYSRDSAYEQYF
cdr3_nt: TGTGCCAGCAGTTACTCTCGAGACAGCGCCTACGAGCAGTACTTC

j_call: TRBJ1-6
cdr3_length: 13
clone_size: -
v_call: TRBV7-9
d_call: -
cdr3_aa: CASSYAFNSPLHF
cdr3_nt: TGTGCCAGCAGCTATGCGTTTAATTCACCCCTCCACTTT

j_call: TRBJ1-2
cdr3_length: 14
clone_size: few
v_call: TRBV19
d_call: TRBD1
cdr3_aa: CASSLGQGNYGYTF
cdr3_nt: TGTGCCAGTAGTTTGGGACAGGGGAACTATGGCTACACCTTC

j_call: TRBJ1-1
cdr3_length: 15
clone_size: -
v_call: TRBV5-1
d_call: -
cdr3_aa: CASSSGTVMNTEAFF
cdr3_nt: TGCGCCAGCAGCTCAGGGACGGTCATGAACACTGAAGCTTTCTTT

j_call: TRBJ2-1
cdr3_length: 15
clone_size: -
v_call: TRBV9
d_call: TRBD2
cdr3_aa: CASSVGTSGSGEQFF
cdr3_nt: TGTGCCAGCAGCGTTGGGACTAGCGGGAGTGGTGAGCAGTTCTTC

j_call: TRBJ1-1
cdr3_length: 14
clone_size: -
v_call: TRBV11-2
d_call: TRBD1
cdr3_aa: CASTDRGPNTEAFF
cdr3_nt: TGTGCCAGCACCGACAGGGGCCCGAACACTGAAGCTTTCTTT

j_call: TRBJ2-5
cdr3_length: 14
clone_size: -
v_call: TRBV19
d_call: -
cdr3_aa: CASSNRVIQETQYF
cdr3_nt: TGTGCCAGTAGTAACAGGGTTATTCAAGAGACCCAGTACTTC

j_call: TRBJ2-3
cdr3_length: 15
clone_size: -
v_call: TRBV9
d_call: -
cdr3_aa: CASSLAELSTDTQYF
cdr3_nt: TGTGCCAGCAGCTTAGCGGAACTAAGCACAGATACGCAGTATTTT

j_call: TRBJ2-3
cdr3_length: 14
clone_size: -
v_call: TRBV6-4
d_call: TRBD2
cdr3_aa: CASSAGGSPDTQYF
cdr3_nt: TGTGCCAGCTCGGCGGGAGGGTCTCCAGATACGCAGTATTTT

j_call: TRBJ2-3
cdr3_length: 12
clone_size: -
v_call: TRBV5-1
d_call: -
cdr3_aa: CASKGRTDTQYF
cdr3_nt: TGCGCCAGCAAGGGGCGGACAGATACGCAGTATTTT

j_call: TRBJ2-5
cdr3_length: 14
clone_size: -
v_call: TRBV9
d_call: -
cdr3_aa: CASSVEGTPVAQYF
cdr3_nt: TGTGCCAGCAGCGTAGAAGGGACACCCGTGGCCCAGTACTTC

j_call: TRBJ2-7
cdr3_length: 15
clone_size: -
v_call: TRBV5-5
d_call: TRBD1
cdr3_aa: CASSLVTGNPYEQYF
cdr3_nt: TGTGCCAGCAGCTTGGTGACAGGGAATCCCTACGAGCAGTACTTC

j_call: TRBJ1-4
cdr3_length: 13
clone_size: -
v_call: TRBV14
d_call: -
cdr3_aa: CASSQLFGEKLFF
cdr3_nt: TGTGCCAGCAGCCAACTATTCGGAGAAAAACTGTTTTTT

j_call: TRBJ2-7
cdr3_length: 14
clone_size: -
v_call: TRBV6-1
d_call: -
cdr3_aa: CASSESGRAYEQYF
cdr3_nt: TGTGCCAGCAGTGAAAGTGGCAGAGCCTACGAGCAGTACTTC

j_call: TRBJ2-2
cdr3_length: 15
clone_size: once
v_call: TRBV11-2
d_call: -
cdr3_aa: CASSLAAGNTGELFF
cdr3_nt: TGTGCCAGCAGCTTAGCAGCGGGGAACACCGGGGAGCTGTTTTTT

j_call: TRBJ1-5
cdr3_length: 14
clone_size: once
v_call: TRBV4-1
d_call: TRBD1
cdr3_aa: CASSPDRTTQPQHF
cdr3_nt: TGCGCCAGCAGCCCGGACAGGACGACCCAGCCCCAGCATTTT

j_call: TRBJ2-5
cdr3_length: 14
clone_size: -
v_call: TRBV7-6
d_call: -
cdr3_aa: CASSPHEGPGTQYF
cdr3_nt: TGTGCCAGCAGCCCTCACGAGGGGCCGGGGACCCAGTACTTC

j_call: TRBJ1-2
cdr3_length: 18
clone_size: -
v_call: TRBV19
d_call: -
cdr3_aa: CASSSPSRDLKREYGYTF
cdr3_nt: TGTGCCAGTAGTTCCCCCTCGAGGGATTTAAAGCGGGAGTATGGCTACACCTTC

j_call: TRBJ1-1
cdr3_length: 15
clone_size: once
v_call: TRBV28
d_call: TRBD1
cdr3_aa: CASSPTGSKIPEAFF
cdr3_nt: TGTGCCAGCAGTCCGACAGGGTCGAAAATTCCCGAAGCTTTCTTT

j_call: TRBJ1-2
cdr3_length: 13
clone_size: once
v_call: TRBV5-6
d_call: -
cdr3_aa: CASSISANYGYTF
cdr3_nt: TGTGCCAGCAGCATAAGTGCGAACTATGGCTACACCTTC

j_call: TRBJ2-2
cdr3_length: 16
clone_size: -
v_call: TRBV7-9
d_call: TRBD1
cdr3_aa: CASSLLGQGDTGELFF
cdr3_nt: TGTGCCAGCAGCTTATTGGGACAGGGGGACACCGGGGAGCTGTTTTTT

j_call: TRBJ2-1
cdr3_length: 16
clone_size: -
v_call: TRBV10-1
d_call: TRBD2
cdr3_aa: CASSEEAGGPRNEQFF
cdr3_nt: TGCGCCAGCAGTGAAGAGGCGGGGGGGCCGCGGAATGAGCAGTTCTTC

j_call: TRBJ2-2
cdr3_length: 14
clone_size: -
v_call: TRBV7-9
d_call: -
cdr3_aa: CASSSGQNTGELFF
cdr3_nt: TGTGCCAGCAGCTCTGGACAGAACACCGGGGAGCTGTTTTTT

j_call: TRBJ2-7
cdr3_length: 14
clone_size: -
v_call: TRBV6-5
d_call: TRBD2
cdr3_aa: CASSFAGVLYEQYF
cdr3_nt: TGTGCCAGCAGTTTCGCGGGAGTCCTATACGAGCAGTACTTC

j_call: TRBJ1-5
cdr3_length: 15
clone_size: -
v_call: TRBV4-1
d_call: -
cdr3_aa: CASSQDGTPNQPQHF
cdr3_nt: TGCGCCAGCAGCCAAGATGGGACGCCGAATCAGCCCCAGCATTTT

j_call: TRBJ2-1
cdr3_length: 18
clone_size: -
v_call: TRBV5-4
d_call: TRBD2
cdr3_aa: CASTPGGLAGLSYNEQFF
cdr3_nt: TGTGCCAGCACCCCTGGTGGACTAGCGGGGCTCTCCTACAATGAGCAGTTCTTC

j_call: TRBJ2-4
cdr3_length: 17
clone_size: -
v_call: TRBV13
d_call: -
cdr3_aa: CASSLGWGPEAKNIQYF
cdr3_nt: TGTGCCAGCAGCTTAGGTTGGGGGCCAGAGGCCAAAAACATTCAGTACTTC

j_call: TRBJ2-1
cdr3_length: 14
clone_size: -
v_call: TRBV27
d_call: TRBD2
cdr3_aa: CASSGTSGVNEQFF
cdr3_nt: TGTGCCAGCAGTGGAACTAGCGGGGTCAATGAGCAGTTCTTC

j_call: TRBJ2-1
cdr3_length: 14
clone_size: -
v_call: TRBV5-4
d_call: -
cdr3_aa: CASSLARTTNEQFF
cdr3_nt: TGTGCCAGCAGCTTGGCCAGGACTACCAATGAGCAGTTCTTC

j_call: TRBJ1-4
cdr3_length: 15
clone_size: -
v_call: TRBV9
d_call: -
cdr3_aa: CASSVWGQTGEKLFF
cdr3_nt: TGTGCCAGCAGCGTATGGGGGCAGACCGGTGAAAAACTGTTTTTT

j_call: TRBJ2-3
cdr3_length: 14
clone_size: -
v_call: TRBV18
d_call: TRBD2
cdr3_aa: CASSGTTPTDTQYF
cdr3_nt: TGTGCCAGCTCCGGGACTACGCCCACAGATACGCAGTATTTT

j_call: TRBJ2-7
cdr3_length: 13
clone_size: -
v_call: TRBV19
d_call: -
cdr3_aa: CASSDTAHYEQYF
cdr3_nt: TGTGCCAGTTCGGACACAGCTCACTACGAGCAGTACTTC

j_call: TRBJ2-5
cdr3_length: 14
clone_size: -
v_call: TRBV5-1
d_call: TRBD2
cdr3_aa: CASSLTSGEETQYF
cdr3_nt: TGCGCCAGCAGCTTAACTAGCGGGGAAGAGACCCAGTACTTC

j_call: TRBJ1-4
cdr3_length: 14
clone_size: -
v_call: TRBV13
d_call: -
cdr3_aa: CASSLWAYNEKLFF
cdr3_nt: TGTGCCAGCAGCTTATGGGCGTATAATGAAAAACTGTTTTTT

j_call: TRBJ2-5
cdr3_length: 14
clone_size: -
v_call: TRBV6-6
d_call: -
cdr3_aa: CASSAGLSQETQYF
cdr3_nt: TGTGCCAGCAGCGCAGGACTGTCCCAAGAGACCCAGTACTTC

j_call: TRBJ1-2
cdr3_length: 17
clone_size: -
v_call: TRBV2
d_call: TRBD1
cdr3_aa: CASSERGQGWGNYGYTF
cdr3_nt: TGTGCCAGCAGTGAACGGGGACAGGGTTGGGGAAACTATGGCTACACCTTC

j_call: TRBJ1-3
cdr3_length: 16
clone_size: -
v_call: TRBV11-1
d_call: -
cdr3_aa: CASSATVGVAGNTIYF
cdr3_nt: TGTGCCAGCAGCGCGACAGTCGGGGTAGCTGGAAACACCATATATTTT

j_call: TRBJ2-7
cdr3_length: 18
clone_size: -
v_call: TRBV27
d_call: -
cdr3_aa: CASSGEGLPRVSSHEQYF
cdr3_nt: TGTGCCAGCAGTGGAGAGGGACTCCCTAGGGTATCGTCTCACGAGCAGTACTTC

j_call: TRBJ2-3
cdr3_length: 15
clone_size: once
v_call: TRBV10-3
d_call: -
cdr3_aa: CAISESSAQGDTQYF
cdr3_nt: TGTGCCATCAGTGAGTCGAGTGCCCAAGGGGATACGCAGTATTTT

j_call: TRBJ2-1
cdr3_length: 14
clone_size: -
v_call: TRBV15
d_call: -
cdr3_aa: CATSREKGYNEQFF
cdr3_nt: TGTGCCACCAGCAGAGAGAAGGGGTACAATGAGCAGTTCTTC

j_call: TRBJ1-4
cdr3_length: 19
clone_size: -
v_call: TRBV5-1
d_call: -
cdr3_aa: CASSLTGGTLKGTNEKLFF
cdr3_nt: TGCGCCAGCAGCTTGACCGGGGGGACTCTCAAAGGGACTAATGAAAAACTGTTTTTT

j_call: TRBJ1-5
cdr3_length: 16
clone_size: few
v_call: TRBV28
d_call: TRBD1
cdr3_aa: CASSFLGQLSNQPQHF
cdr3_nt: TGTGCCAGCAGTTTCCTGGGACAGCTTAGCAATCAGCCCCAGCATTTT

j_call: TRBJ2-3
cdr3_length: 17
clone_size: -
v_call: TRBV7-9
d_call: -
cdr3_aa: CASSLGFLDSPRDTQYF
cdr3_nt: TGTGCCAGCAGCTTAGGGTTTCTCGACAGTCCCAGAGATACGCAGTATTTT

j_call: TRBJ1-2
cdr3_length: 14
clone_size: -
v_call: TRBV18
d_call: -
cdr3_aa: CASSPGHGTYGYTF
cdr3_nt: TGTGCCAGCTCACCGGGCCATGGTACCTATGGCTACACCTTC

j_call: TRBJ1-2
cdr3_length: 14
clone_size: -
v_call: TRBV6-1
d_call: TRBD1
cdr3_aa: CASSGHRGSYGYTF
cdr3_nt: TGTGCCAGCAGTGGGCACAGGGGCTCCTATGGCTACACCTTC

j_call: TRBJ1-2
cdr3_length: 14
clone_size: -
v_call: TRBV6-5
d_call: -
cdr3_aa: CASSRTDSNYGYTF
cdr3_nt: TGTGCCAGCAGTCGGACCGATTCTAACTATGGCTACACCTTC

j_call: TRBJ2-2
cdr3_length: 14
clone_size: -
v_call: TRBV6-1
d_call: -
cdr3_aa: CASKSVGAAGELFF
cdr3_nt: TGTGCCAGCAAATCGGTCGGGGCGGCCGGGGAGCTGTTTTTT

j_call: TRBJ2-1
cdr3_length: 16
clone_size: -
v_call: TRBV19
d_call: -
cdr3_aa: CASSIEVANSYNEQFF
cdr3_nt: TGTGCCAGTAGTATTGAGGTAGCGAACTCCTACAATGAGCAGTTCTTC

j_call: TRBJ2-3
cdr3_length: 14
clone_size: -
v_call: TRBV18
d_call: TRBD1
cdr3_aa: CASSRQGATDTQYF
cdr3_nt: TGTGCCAGCTCCCGACAGGGGGCTACAGATACGCAGTATTTT